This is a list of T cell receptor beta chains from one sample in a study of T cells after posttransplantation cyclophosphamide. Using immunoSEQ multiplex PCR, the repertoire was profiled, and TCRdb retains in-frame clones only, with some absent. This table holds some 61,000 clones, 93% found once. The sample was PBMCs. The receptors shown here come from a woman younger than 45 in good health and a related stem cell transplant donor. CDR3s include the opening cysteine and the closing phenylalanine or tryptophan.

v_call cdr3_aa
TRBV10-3 CAISDWGNERTEAFF
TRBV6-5 CASFGGSYEQYF
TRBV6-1 CASGSIGQNSPLHF
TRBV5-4 CASSIDTNTEAFF
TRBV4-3 CASSRLTGGDTQYF
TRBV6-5 CASQRGVNSYEQYF
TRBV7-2 CASSLDGVASTDTQYF
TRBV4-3 CASSQDLTRGGAYGYTF
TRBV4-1 CASSQGLETDTQYF
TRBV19 CASSRQVNTEAFF
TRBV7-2 CASSLGTNSYEQYF
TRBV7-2 CASSLLGVLGTDTQYF
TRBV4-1 CASSQVAGTGNTEAFF
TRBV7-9 CASSIGGYGNQPQHF
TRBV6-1 CASSVSGGDHRNEQFF
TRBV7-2 CASIAGGTGELFF
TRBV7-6 CASSLATAGAGNTIYF
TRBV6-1 CASSVRTSGTEAFF
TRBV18 CASSPPENTEAFF
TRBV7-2 CASSPRQGAPGYTF
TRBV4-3 CASSQAGLTDTQYF
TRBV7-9 CASSQGQVVPNEQFF